This TCR beta chain appears in the sequencing data of a study of CD8+CD57+ T cells in acquired aplastic anemia. Study as a whole: Sorting CD4+ and CD8+ cells gave DNA averaging approximately 2.9 ug. General observations from the study: Patients had around 30 CD8+ CDR3 sequences in common with controls (the shared set). Researchers reported that CD8+ Simpson's diversity was not significantly different in patients versus controls.

The TCR beta profiling, which covered VDJ combination and CDR3 sequence, was carried out using genomic DNA as the template. One entry per CDR3 protein results from TCRdb running MiXCR on the reads. The repertoire holds 250,000 to 300,000 distinct CDR3 sequences, with 55% to 65% as singletons. This CDR3 is 11 amino acids long. Worth noting for this clonotype: Its target is not known. One end of the junction does not line up with germline, which may come from a read error.

The TCR comes from a human donor with severe aplastic anemia or a healthy control (not recorded which). The V gene is TRBV12-3 or TRBV12-4, the J gene TRBJ2-7; 7 bases agree with TRBD2. Sequencing was done on a sample of sorted CD4+, CD8+, or CD8+CD57+ T cells (not recorded which) from PBMCs. For the CDR3, the DNA is TGTGCCAGCAGTCTAGCGGTCGCGCAGTACTTC. Translating gives CASSLAVAQYF.